The 21 T cell receptor beta chains in this list originate from one sample, sequenced in a study of blood T cell repertoires in COVID-19. Data came from immunoSEQ multiplex PCR; TCRdb stores just in-frame clones and leaves some out. The repertoire holds more than 65,000 clones, with about four fifths as singletons. Sequencing was done on a sample of peripheral blood. The receptors stem from a human donor in a cohort sampled during active COVID-19.

This sequence joins TRBV11-2 and TRBJ2-7; a possible D gene is TRBD2 (5 bases). CDR1 and CDR2 from the germline V gene are SGHAT and FQNNGV. Trimming removed 0 bases at V and 5 bases at J, with 11 bases between. The CDR3 loop spans 14 amino acids. As DNA, the CDR3 is TGTGCCAGCAGCTTAGATCCCCTAGCCCACGAGCAGTACTTC. Translating it yields CASSLDPLAHEQYF.

This clone showed up just a few times. This chain connects TRBV5-8 to TRBJ2-5; 14 bases map to TRBD2. The CDR3 totals 15 residues. The germline V gene encodes CDR1 SGHTS and CDR2 YDEGEE. Trimming took 2 bases from V and 4 from J; bases not matched to a gene: 1. CDR3 protein: CASSFGLAGGETQYF. In DNA form, the CDR3 reads TGTGCCAGCAGCTTTGGACTAGCGGGGGGAGAGACCCAGTACTTC.

The CDR3, as DNA: TGTGCCACCAGCAGAGTCCAGACAGGGAGCCATGAGCAGTTCTTC. Its protein is CATSRVQTGSHEQFF. The rearrangement joins TRBV15 to TRBJ2-1; 7 nucleotides align to TRBD1. The trim removed 1 base at V and 8 bases at J, leaving 8 bases unmatched. CDR1 is LNHNV, CDR2 YYDKDF, per germline (reference sequence). The CDR3 spans 15 residues.

V and J are TRBV4-3 and TRBJ1-1; no definite D call. CDR3 length equals 13 residues. Germline V gene data show CDR1 as LGHNA and CDR2 as YSLEER. V lost 5 bases, J lost 6 bases, and 13 bases lay in between. The CDR3 sequence is CASSSDGGSEAFF. DNA for the CDR3: TGCGCCAGCAGCAGCGACGGAGGCTCTGAAGCTTTCTTT.

The chain links TRBV5-1 to TRBJ1-4; D might be TRBD1 (6 bases). V lost 4 bases and J lost 6, with 10 bases in between. Germline V lookup: CDR1 SGHRS, CDR2 YFSETQ. The CDR3 sequence is 13 residues long. The DNA for the CDR3 is TGCGCCAGCAGCACAGGACAGTATGAAAAACTGTTTTTT. Residues: CASSTGQYEKLFF. The whole variable domain, filled in from reference TRBV5-1 and TRBJ1-4, reads KAGVTQTPRYLIKTRGQQVTLSCSPISGHRSVSWYQQTPGQGLQFLFEYFSETQRNKGNFPGRFSGRQFSNSRSEMNVSTLELGDSALYLCASSTGQYEKLFFGSGTQLSVL.

The chain employs TRBV3-1 (or the pseudogene TRBV3-2) and TRBJ1-1; 9 bases fit TRBD1. Germline V gene sequence: CDR1 LGHDT, CDR2 YNNKEL (reference sequence). This CDR3 contains 15 residues. V lost 4 bases, J lost 11 bases, and 14 bases stayed unmatched. The CDR3 DNA reads as TGTGCCAGCAGCCCGACCGGGACAGGGTCGTCAGGGGCTTTCTTT. Encoded protein: CASSPTGTGSSGAFF.

This sequence joins TRBV7-2 and TRBJ2-7; 7 positions match TRBD2. V was pared by 0 bases and J by 4 bases, with 12 bases of the junction left unmatched. This CDR3 is 17 amino acids long. Looked up from germline, CDR1 is SGHTA and CDR2 is FQGNSA. CDR3 loop: CASSLALRTSFPYEQYF. CDR3 DNA sequence: TGTGCCAGCAGCTTAGCACTTCGGACTAGTTTCCCTTACGAGCAGTACTTC.

The chain recombines TRBV5-6 with TRBJ2-3, with 9 nucleotides matching TRBD2. Germline trimming cut 1 base from V and 5 bases from J; bases unmatched to any gene: 5. The CDR3 spans 15 residues. Per germline, CDR1 SGHDT and CDR2 YYEEEE. The DNA for the CDR3 is TGTGCCAGCAGCTTGCTCGCGGGGGGGCAAGATACGCAGTATTTT. Encoded protein: CASSLLAGGQDTQYF.

The chain is built from TRBV12-3 or TRBV12-4 and TRBJ1-6; D gene unclear. Trimming took off 3 bases at V and 11 bases at J, with 8 bases between the two ends. The length of the CDR3 is 12 residues. This CDR3 is CASSFRDPPLHF. The DNA for the CDR3 is TGTGCCAGCAGTTTCCGGGATCCACCCCTCCACTTT.

The chain carries TRBV7-3 and TRBJ1-2, with 7 bases matching TRBD1. CDR3 length: 13 residues. Germline V lookup: CDR1 SGHTA, CDR2 FQGTGA. V was pared by 3 bases and J by 4 bases, with 2 bases of the junction left unmatched. This CDR3 is CASSFGTAYGYTF. DNA of the CDR3: TGTGCCAGCAGCTTTGGGACAGCCTATGGCTACACCTTC.

There are a few counts of this clone. The chain links TRBV6-5 to TRBJ1-5; 7 bases agree with TRBD1. The trim removed 6 bases at V and 11 bases at J, leaving 1 base unmatched. This CDR3 is 10 amino acids long. In germline, CDR1 is MNHEY, CDR2 SVGAGI. The CDR3 region has the DNA TGTGCCAGCAGAGGACAGGCCCAGCATTTT. Translated: CASRGQAQHF.

Written as DNA, the CDR3 is TGTGCCAGCAGCACGGGACACCCCTCCGCCCAGTTCTTC. Encoded protein: CASSTGHPSAQFF. The chain employs TRBV7-9 and TRBJ2-1; D possibly corresponds to TRBD1 (6 bases). Germline CDR1 and CDR2: SEHNR and FQNEAQ (reference sequence). Trimming stripped 5 bases from V and 13 bases from J, with 18 bases between. The CDR3 runs 13 residues.

This clone was detected a few times. The chain employs TRBV5-4 and TRBJ1-1; possible D gene TRBD1, 5 bases. V was cut by 2 bases and J by 5 bases, with 13 bases left in between. The CDR3 has 14 amino acids. The germline CDR1 and CDR2 sequences are SGHNT and YYREEE (reference sequence). The CDR3 DNA follows: TGTGCCAGCAGCTTAACCGATCGGGGGACTGAAGCTTTCTTT. It specifies CASSLTDRGTEAFF. Looking up the rest from reference TRBV5-4 and TRBJ1-1 gives the full variable domain: ETGVTQSPTHLIKTRGQQVTLRCSSQSGHNTVSWYQQALGQGPQFIFQYYREEENGRGNFPPRFSGLQFPNYSSELNVNALELDDSALYLCASSLTDRGTEAFFGQGTRLTVV.

This clone was observed a single time. This chain uses TRBV18 with TRBJ2-7; 7 bases line up with TRBD1. V lost 4 bases to trimming and J lost 2 bases; unmatched junction nucleotides: 8. Germline V gives CDR1 KGHSH, CDR2 LQKENI. The CDR3 sequence is 15 residues long. The CDR3 spells CASSRGTASPYEQYF. The CDR3 DNA reads as TGTGCCAGCTCACGTGGGACAGCTTCTCCCTACGAGCAGTACTTC.

This clone was seen only a few times. The V and J genes are TRBV18 and TRBJ1-1; D is unclear. V lost 1 base, J lost 4 bases, and 13 bases lay in between. Germline V gene data show CDR1 as KGHSH and CDR2 as LQKENI. The CDR3 covers 15 residues. CDR3 DNA: TGTGCCAGCTCACCACTGGGAATTCGGGGCACTGAAGCTTTCTTT. Translation: CASSPLGIRGTEAFF.

V and J are TRBV3-1 (or the pseudogene TRBV3-2) and TRBJ2-7; 8 nucleotides align to TRBD1. CDR1 and CDR2 (germline): LGHDT, YNNKEL (reference sequence). CDR3 length equals 14 residues. After removal of 3 bases from V and 6 bases from J, the junction contained 7 bases not matched to a gene. In nucleotides, the CDR3 is TGTGCCAGCAGCCAGGGGACAGGAAGTTTCGAGCAGTACTTC. It yields the protein CASSQGTGSFEQYF.

The rearrangement uses TRBV4-3 and TRBJ2-1; 11 bases match TRBD2. CDR1 and CDR2 (germline): LGHNA, YSLEER. CDR3 length: 18 amino acids. V lost 1 base and J lost 2; bases outside the gene matches: 7. The CDR3 DNA reads as TGCGCCAGCAGCCAAGCCTTAGCGGGGGGGTTTGCCTACAATGAGCAGTTCTTC. Residues: CASSQALAGGFAYNEQFF.

In its sample, this clone was seen a few times. The chain is built from TRBV4-3 and TRBJ2-7; TRBD1 agrees at 9 bases. The ends lost 4 bases at V and 6 bases at J; junction bases unmatched: 7. The length of the CDR3 is 14 residues. The germline CDR1 and CDR2 sequences are LGHNA and YSLEER. The CDR3 DNA reads as TGCGCCAGCAGCCGCCGGGACAGGGCGTCCGAGCAGTACTTC. Translated: CASSRRDRASEQYF.

The CDR3 spells CASSSSTDTQYF. CDR3 in DNA: TGTGCCAGCAGTTCAAGCACAGATACGCAGTATTTT. The chain has TRBV6-2 or TRBV6-3 and TRBJ2-3; D unclear. V lost 4 bases and J 0 bases, leaving 2 bases between the germline ends. Germline CDR1 reads MNHEY; CDR2 reads SVGEGT. The CDR3 sequence is 12 residues long.

This chain connects TRBV6-5 to TRBJ1-1, with D tentatively TRBD1 (5 bases). The CDR3 is made up of 16 amino acids. Trimming removed 4 bases from V and 4 bases from J, with 19 bases in between. Per the germline V gene, CDR1 is MNHEY and CDR2 is SVGAGI. CDR3 loop: CASSSSLWGVGTEAFF. The DNA of the CDR3 is TGTGCCAGCAGTTCGTCCTTGTGGGGGGTTGGCACTGAAGCTTTCTTT.

V and J are TRBV6-1 and TRBJ1-5, with D possibly TRBD1 on 6 matching bases. V shed 2 bases and J shed 6 bases, with 14 bases lying between them. The CDR3 runs 15 residues. Germline values: CDR1 MNHNS, CDR2 SASEGT. The CDR3 DNA sequence: TGTGCCAGCAGTGAAAGTAGCTGGGACATTCAGCCCCAGCATTTT. Protein product: CASSESSWDIQPQHF.